A single sample gave rise to the 12 T cell receptor beta chains below, sequenced in a study of T cells after yellow fever vaccination. TCRdb redid the calling of the 5' RACE reads with MiXCR, one entry per CDR3 protein. The sample carries 400,000 or so distinct CDR3 sequences, 6.2% recorded once. Source: PBMCs, taken 5 days after the yellow fever booster vaccination. These receptors were collected from a man aged 25-40 years who received the YFV17D yellow fever vaccine.

This clonotype was counted between two and nine times. This chain uses TRBV11-1 with TRBJ2-1, with 9 bases lining up with TRBD1. CDR1 is SGHAT, CDR2 FQDESV, per germline (reference sequence). V lost 6 bases, J lost 2 bases, and 17 bases stayed unmatched. The CDR3 length is 19 residues. The CDR3 nucleotides are TGTGCCAGCAGACCACGGACAGGGGTGTTGAGAGGGCCCTACAATGAGCAGTTCTTC. Amino acid sequence: CASRPRTGVLRGPYNEQFF. Filled out from reference TRBV11-1 and TRBJ2-1, the complete variable domain reads EAEVAQSPRYKITEKSQAVAFWCDPISGHATLYWYRQILGQGPELLVQFQDESVVDDSQLPKDRFSAERLKGVDSTLKIQPAELGDSAMYLCASRPRTGVLRGPYNEQFFGPGTRLTVL.

In its sample, this clonotype was seen many times. The chain recombines TRBV5-1 with TRBJ1-6, with TRBD1 identical over 7 bases. With V trimmed by 0 bases and J by 6 bases, 0 bases remained unmatched. The CDR3 runs 14 residues. Germline lookup yields CDR1 SGHRS and CDR2 YFSETQ. As DNA, the CDR3 is TGCGCCAGCAGCTTGGACAGGGGTAATTCACCCCTCCACTTT. This gives the protein CASSLDRGNSPLHF.

This clonotype was recorded many times. The chain employs TRBV11-3 and TRBJ1-3; TRBD1 might be the D (5 bases). The V gene's germline CDR1 is SGHNT and CDR2 YENEEA. V was trimmed by 1 base and J by 4 bases, leaving 20 bases between them. This CDR3 is built from 18 residues. Here the CDR3 reads CASSLGGGARSLGNTIYF. The CDR3 DNA follows: TGTGCCAGCAGCTTAGGGGGCGGGGCGCGGAGTTTAGGAAACACCATATATTTT.

V usage is TRBV5-4 and J usage is TRBJ1-6; D ambiguous. V lost 0 bases and J 7 bases, leaving 8 bases between the germline ends. The CDR3 covers 14 residues. Germline values: CDR1 SGHNT, CDR2 YYREEE (reference sequence). The CDR3, as DNA: TGTGCCAGCAGCTTGGGGCAGCAAAATTCACCCCTCCACTTT. Protein: CASSLGQQNSPLHF.

This clonotype was recorded a few times. The gene calls are TRBV12-3 or TRBV12-4 and TRBJ2-1; TRBD2 agrees at 7 bases. The CDR3 sequence is 12 residues long. Trimming at V came to 7 bases and at J to 9 bases, leaving 6 bases not matched to a gene. The CDR3 nucleotides read TGTGCCAGCAAAAGACCGGGGGGTGAGCAGTTCTTC. The encoded protein is CASKRPGGEQFF.

The chain couples TRBV28 to TRBJ2-2; tentative D call: TRBD2 (5 bases). Between the trimmed V and J ends, which lost 5 bases and 7 bases, there was a span of 20 bases. The CDR3 spans 16 residues. CDR1 is MDHEN and CDR2 is SYDVKM in the germline V gene. The CDR3 spells CASSPTWGARGGELFF. The CDR3 nucleotides are TGTGCCAGCAGTCCGACCTGGGGAGCGCGCGGCGGGGAGCTGTTTTTT. The entire variable domain, with the rest obtained from reference TRBV28 and TRBJ2-2, is as follows: DVKVTQSSRYLVKRTGEKVFLECVQDMDHENMFWYRQDPGLGLRLIYFSYDVKMKEKGDIPEGYSVSREKKERFSLILESASTNQTSMYLCASSPTWGARGGELFFGEGSRLTVL.

There are a few counts of this clonotype. This chain connects TRBV20-1 to TRBJ2-7, with 9 positions matching TRBD2. CDR1 and CDR2 (germline): DFQATT, SNEGSKA (reference sequence). Trimming took 6 bases from V and 5 from J; bases not matched to a gene: 14. The CDR3 is made up of 15 amino acids. CDR3 nucleotides: TGCAGTGCGCCCAGGAGGAGCGGGAGGTCAAACGAGCAGTACTTC. Encoded protein: CSAPRRSGRSNEQYF.

This clonotype came up a few times. The V and J genes are TRBV18 and TRBJ1-2; unclear D gene. The CDR3 length is 13 residues. With 4 bases removed from V and 3 bases from J, the gap between germline ends came to 9 bases. Germline CDR1 KGHSH, CDR2 LQKENI. The CDR3 loop reads CASSLGEDYGYTF. CDR3 nucleotides: TGTGCCAGCTCACTCGGGGAAGACTATGGCTACACCTTC.

V gene TRBV15 combines with J gene TRBJ2-2; D possibly corresponds to TRBD1 (6 bases). The CDR3 length is 16 residues. CDR1 is LNHNV and CDR2 is YYDKDF in the germline V gene (reference sequence). The ends were cut back, 1 base at V and 3 bases at J, with 12 bases in the middle. CDR3 nucleotides: TGTGCCACCAGCAGAGGAGAACAGGGCTACACCGGGGAGCTGTTTTTT. Its protein is CATSRGEQGYTGELFF.

This clonotype was recorded at least ten times. The rearrangement uses TRBV24-1 and TRBJ2-7; D unresolved. Trimming cost V 9 bases and J 9 bases, with 14 bases left between them. The CDR3 runs 11 residues. Germline V lookup: CDR1 KGHDR, CDR2 SFDVKD. CDR3 amino acids: CATGDGFVQYF. The CDR3 DNA reads as TGTGCCACCGGAGATGGCTTTGTGCAGTACTTC.

Only a few counts were recorded for this clonotype. CDR3 bases: TGTGCCAGCAGCTTAACTCAGGGGACAGATACGCAGTATTTT. It encodes CASSLTQGTDTQYF. The chain employs TRBV7-6 and TRBJ2-3; possibly TRBD1 for D (6 bases). Germline V gene lookup returns CDR1 SGHVS and CDR2 FNYEAQ. The CDR3 totals 14 residues. V was cut by 2 bases and J by 3 bases, with 9 bases left in between.

This clonotype occurred once. A much larger clonotype is one base distant, so this may be a read error. Here the CDR3 DNA reads TGTGCCAGCAGTTTAACCAGCTCCTACGAGCTGTACTTC. Protein sequence: CASSLTSSYELYF. This sequence joins TRBV12-3 or TRBV12-4 and TRBJ2-7; the D is unclear. The CDR3 is 13 residues long.